This T cell receptor beta chain emerged from a study of blood T cell repertoires in COVID-19. Study information: Collection of acute and convalescent COVID-19 samples took place in the United States, Italy and Spain.

Germline values: CDR1 LNHNV, CDR2 YYDKDF (reference sequence). The CDR3 runs to 15 residues. Trimming shortened V by 0 bases and J by 0 bases, and 7 bases separated the two germline ends. Recruits, aged roughly 18 to 100 years, lived in 24 US areas. Participant-reported clinical history was the basis for cohort assignment. Profiling relied on immunoSEQ multiplex PCR, and the TCRdb table lists in-frame clones only, not all of them. The profile shows about 280,000 clones, nearly 90% of them singletons. Material: PBMCs or T cells enriched from blood (not recorded which). This sequence joins TRBV15 and TRBJ2-3, with D tentatively TRBD2 (5 bases). The source is a woman under 30 with acute COVID-19. This CDR3 is CATSRERTSTDTQYF. The CDR3 nucleotides read TGTGCCACCAGCAGAGAACGGACTAGCACAGATACGCAGTATTTT.